The present TCR beta chain was sequenced within a study of blood T cell repertoires in COVID-19. About the research overall: Collection of acute and convalescent COVID-19 samples took place in the United States, Italy and Spain. T cells, B-cell-depleted T cells, or PBMCs provided the cDNA or gDNA that served as material.

Source study methods: The assay estimated nucleated cells by amplifying reference gene primers. This table comes from immunoSEQ multiplex PCR, and its TCRdb copy is limited to in-frame clones, with some not included. V, J and clone size were drawn from that table, and D and trimming were deduced from the DNA. The table has 200,000 to 300,000 clones, just under 85% seen once. The V and J ends lost 5 bases and 3 bases, in that order; junction bases with no gene match: 3. The CDR3 contains 16 residues. Germline values: CDR1 SGHVS, CDR2 FNYEAQ. The V call is TRBV7-6, the J call TRBJ2-1; 14 nucleotides line up with TRBD2. The sample consisted of peripheral blood. This clonotype was sampled from a woman in her sixties with active or convalescent COVID-19. CDR3 sequence: CASSRLAGGSYNEQFF. In nucleotides, the CDR3 is TGTGCCAGCAGCCGACTAGCGGGAGGGAGCTACAATGAGCAGTTCTTC.